What follows are 22 T cell receptor beta chains derived from one specimen sequenced in a study of lymphopenia after photon versus proton radiotherapy (dated by TCRdb to between 2019 and 2020). Library creation used the immunoSEQ multiplex PCR assay. TCRdb carries this immuneACCESS record with in-frame sequences only. Its versions omit some clonotypes, under half of them owing to an unresolved V gene in the studies checked, with the rest unexplained. Within this sample are about 25,000 clones, with about 91% of them counted one time only. The top ten clones comprise roughly 19% of the sample. The input for sequencing was peripheral blood, taken from a patient treated with photon-based radiotherapy. The receptor set was obtained from a man aged 50 to 59 with gastric cancer.

This chain joins TRBV2 and TRBJ2-4, with D perhaps TRBD1 (5 bases). V was pared by 6 bases and J by 2 bases, with 14 bases between. Looked up from germline, CDR1 is SNHLY and CDR2 is FYNNEI. This CDR3 is 15 amino acids long. The CDR3 DNA follows: TGTGCCAGCAGGGGCAGGGCTCCAACCAAAAACATTCAGTACTTC. Protein sequence: CASRGRAPTKNIQYF.

The chain joins TRBV5-1 to TRBJ1-1; D possibly corresponds to TRBD1 (6 bases). Trimming left V 5 bases short and J 1 base short, with 21 bases between. Germline assignment: CDR1 SGHRS and CDR2 YFSETQ. CDR3 length: 17 residues. CDR3 bases: TGCGCCAGCAGACTACAGGGTAGCGGTTACGGGAACACTGAAGCTTTCTTT. As protein: CASRLQGSGYGNTEAFF.

The J gene is TRBJ2-6, the V gene TRBV7-9; no firm D call. From germline, CDR1 is SEHNR and CDR2 FQNEAQ (reference sequence). V lost 7 bases to trimming and J lost 0 bases, with 10 bases between them. The CDR3 runs 15 residues. CDR3 DNA: TGTGCCAGCATATTAGTAAACTCTGGGGCCAACGTCCTGACTTTC. Translating it yields CASILVNSGANVLTF.

V and J are TRBV9 and TRBJ1-4; D possibly corresponds to TRBD1 (5 bases). Between the trimmed V and J ends, which lost 3 bases and 8 bases, there was a span of 14 bases. Germline CDR1 and CDR2: SGDLS and YYNGEE. The CDR3 totals 14 residues. The CDR3 DNA sequence: TGTGCCAGCAGCGGAAGCGGGACGGGGGAAAAACTGTTTTTT. It encodes CASSGSGTGEKLFF.

This sequence joins TRBV2 and TRBJ2-5, with D hard to call. The CDR3 sequence is 14 residues long. The ends were cut back, 3 bases at V and 5 bases at J, with 13 bases in the middle. Germline CDR1 and CDR2: SNHLY and FYNNEI. In nucleotides, the CDR3 is TGTGCCAGCAGTGAGGGCAAAAGGCAGGAGACCCAGTACTTC. Residues: CASSEGKRQETQYF.

CDR3 DNA: TGTGCCAGCAGCTTAGTCGGCTACCAAGAGACCCAGTACTTC. Translated: CASSLVGYQETQYF. The V gene is TRBV7-6, the J gene TRBJ2-5; D uncertain. There are 14 residues in the CDR3. The germline V gene has CDR1 SGHVS and CDR2 FNYEAQ. V was shortened by 1 base and J by 0 bases, with 6 bases between the two germline ends.

This clone was observed a handful of times. The chain employs TRBV7-3 and TRBJ1-6; no firm D call. CDR1 SGHTA and CDR2 FQGTGA come from the germline V gene. Trimming removed 1 base from V and 7 bases from J, with 5 bases in between. The CDR3 spans 13 residues. The DNA for the CDR3 is TGTGCCAGCAGCTTAAGTCAGAATTCACCCCTCCACTTT. It codes for CASSLSQNSPLHF.

V and J are TRBV5-1 and TRBJ1-1; no firm D call. CDR1 SGHRS and CDR2 YFSETQ come from the germline V gene. Trimming left V 7 bases short and J 3 bases short, with 16 bases between. CDR3 length equals 14 residues. The CDR3 DNA reads as TGCGCCAGCCGGCCCTCAGGAGTTGACACTGAAGCTTTCTTT. This codes for CASRPSGVDTEAFF.

The chain is built from TRBV23-1 and TRBJ2-2, with D hard to call. TRBV23-1 is sorted into the ORF group, with uncertain function. Between the trimmed V and J ends, which lost 4 bases and 7 bases, there was a span of 10 bases. The CDR3 spans 13 residues. The CDR3 protein is CASSLKRIGELFF. As DNA, the CDR3 is TGCGCCAGCAGTCTTAAGAGGATCGGGGAGCTGTTTTTT.

This chain connects TRBV20-1 to TRBJ2-5; D gene ambiguous. Deletions cut 3 bases from V and 6 bases from J, with 5 bases between. Germline-derived CDR1 and CDR2 are DFQATT and SNEGSKA (reference sequence). This CDR3 is built from 10 residues. CDR3 DNA: TGCAGTGCTAGTGGGAAGACCCAGTACTTC. This sequence encodes CSASGKTQYF.

The CDR3 sequence is CASSPGTNYGYTF. The CDR3 DNA sequence: TGTGCCAGCTCACCCGGGACAAACTATGGCTACACCTTC. The chain combines TRBV18 with TRBJ1-2; a possible D gene is TRBD1 (6 bases). CDR1 is KGHSH, CDR2 LQKENI, per germline. The CDR3 has 13 amino acids. V shed 3 bases and J shed 2 bases, with 7 bases lying between them.

Here the CDR3 reads CASGLVLRQLEKLFF. Written as DNA, the CDR3 is TGTGCTAGTGGTTTGGTACTTCGACAACTTGAAAAACTGTTTTTT. The chain joins TRBV12-5 to TRBJ1-4, with no clear D. V lost 0 bases, J lost 7 bases, and 12 bases lay in between. The CDR3 has 15 amino acids. CDR1 is LGHNT and CDR2 is FRNRAP in the germline V gene.

The chain carries TRBV18 and TRBJ1-5, with no clear D. The germline gives CDR1 KGHSH, CDR2 LQKENI. The V end was cut by 2 bases, the J end by 6 bases, with 8 bases between. The CDR3 consists of 13 residues. CDR3 DNA: TGTGCCAGCTCACCAGGGGTTAGTCAGCCCCAGCATTTT. This sequence encodes CASSPGVSQPQHF.

This clone occurred once. The rearrangement joins TRBV11-3 to TRBJ2-1; 11 bases are a match to TRBD2. Germline CDR1 SGHNT, CDR2 YENEEA. This CDR3 region has 18 residues. V was pared by 1 base and J by 4 bases, with 9 bases of the junction left unmatched. The DNA of the CDR3 is TGTGCCAGCAGCTTAGTGGGTCTAGCGGGGGGCGGTTACAATGAGCAGTTCTTC. Its protein is CASSLVGLAGGGYNEQFF.

This clone is a singleton in its sample. The chain uses TRBV5-6 and TRBJ1-1; D is undetermined. This CDR3 region has 13 residues. Germline CDR1 SGHDT, CDR2 YYEEEE. V was shortened by 1 base and J by 4 bases, with 8 bases between the two germline ends. The CDR3 spells CASSLKRFTEAFF. CDR3 DNA sequence: TGTGCCAGCAGCTTGAAACGGTTCACTGAAGCTTTCTTT.

The DNA of the CDR3 is TGTGCCAGCAGTTTATCGAGGACAGGGGTGTCACCCCTCCACTTT. This sequence encodes CASSLSRTGVSPLHF. The chain carries TRBV27 and TRBJ1-6; 9 bases map to TRBD1. The germline CDR1 and CDR2 sequences are MNHEY and SMNVEV (reference sequence). The CDR3 sequence is 15 residues long. V trimming: 0 bases; J trimming: 10 bases; junction bases outside the gene matches: 4.

The rearrangement uses TRBV5-6 and TRBJ2-7, with D hard to call. The germline V gene encodes CDR1 SGHDT and CDR2 YYEEEE. V was pared by 5 bases and J by 2 bases, with 17 bases between. This CDR3 has 15 residues. The CDR3 loop is CASSLAMTRAYEQYF. The CDR3 DNA sequence: TGTGCCAGCAGTCTTGCGATGACTCGGGCCTACGAGCAGTACTTC.

This chain links TRBV2 with TRBJ1-1, with D possibly TRBD1 on 5 matching bases. Germline V CDR1 and CDR2: SNHLY, FYNNEI. Between the trimmed V and J ends, which lost 7 bases and 5 bases, there was a span of 17 bases. The CDR3 is 14 residues long. The CDR3 sequence is CASIPRSGRTEAFF. CDR3 coding DNA: TGTGCCAGCATCCCGAGATCGGGGCGGACTGAAGCTTTCTTT.

The chain recombines TRBV14 with TRBJ2-2, with 11 positions matching TRBD2. Germline CDR1 is SGHDN and CDR2 is FVKESK. After removal of 2 bases from V and 6 bases from J, the junction contained 5 bases not matched to a gene. The CDR3 length is 16 residues. As DNA, the CDR3 is TGTGCCAGCAGCCAACGACTAGCGGGATATCCCGGGGAGCTGTTTTTT. This sequence encodes CASSQRLAGYPGELFF.

The rearrangement uses TRBV5-1 and TRBJ2-7, with TRBD2 as a possible D gene (6 bases). Trimming removed 3 bases from V and 6 bases from J, with 16 bases in between. The CDR3 is made up of 14 amino acids. Germline CDR1 and CDR2: SGHRS and YFSETQ. For the CDR3, the DNA is TGCGCCAGCAGCTCTGCAGGCGGGGTGATCGAGCAGTACTTC. Amino acid sequence: CASSSAGGVIEQYF.

The rearrangement joins TRBV27 to TRBJ2-7; a weak D match, TRBD2 (6 bases). The CDR3 runs 16 residues. The ends were cut back, 3 bases at V and 0 bases at J, with 15 bases in the middle. Germline values: CDR1 MNHEY, CDR2 SMNVEV (reference sequence). This CDR3 reads CASSFRARGSSYEQYF. In DNA, the CDR3 is TGTGCCAGCAGTTTCCGGGCACGGGGGAGCTCCTACGAGCAGTACTTC.

This clone has just a few counts. The V and J genes are TRBV6-1 and TRBJ1-1; no clear D. The germline V gene encodes CDR1 MNHNS and CDR2 SASEGT. This CDR3 comprises 14 residues. V was pared by 6 bases and J by 0 bases, with 11 bases between. Written as DNA, the CDR3 is TGTGCCAGCAGCGTGGTGTTGATGAACACTGAAGCTTTCTTT. This sequence encodes CASSVVLMNTEAFF.